The TCR beta chain under discussion was sequenced for a study of cytomegalovirus exposure and HLA in healthy donors. Study-level findings and limits: V- and J-gene trimming of TCR beta was linked (in a later analysis) to a missense DCLRE1C variant. Relative to the approximately 700-donor mean, N-insertions were reportedly fewer in an Asian-associated ancestry cluster in a later analysis.

With 5 bases clipped from V and 9 bases from J, the junction kept 7 bases outside the gene matches. The CDR3 covers 14 residues. CDR1 SGHTA and CDR2 FQGTGA come from the germline V gene. The study ran its PCR with 60 Vbeta and 13 Jbeta primers. Profiling relied on immunoSEQ multiplex PCR, and the TCRdb table lists in-frame clones only, not all of them. Of more than 85,000 clones detected, 76% appear once; the ten largest clones hold 2% to 2.5%. As for this clone: The target antigen is unknown.

The sequenced material came from PBMCs. This sequence joins TRBV7-3 and TRBJ1-6; 7 bases are a match to TRBD1. This sequence originates from a man in his forties or fifties in good health and CMV-seronegative. This CDR3 is CASSLTGYSSPLHF. CDR3 DNA sequence: TGTGCCAGCAGCCTGACAGGGTACAGTTCACCCCTCCACTTT. The variable domain in full, completed from reference TRBV7-3 and TRBJ1-6, reads GAGVSQTPSNKVTEKGKYVELRCDPISGHTALYWYRQSLGQGPEFLIYFQGTGAADDSGLPNDRFFAVRPEGSVSTLKIQRTERGDSAVYLCASSLTGYSSPLHFGNGTRLTVT.